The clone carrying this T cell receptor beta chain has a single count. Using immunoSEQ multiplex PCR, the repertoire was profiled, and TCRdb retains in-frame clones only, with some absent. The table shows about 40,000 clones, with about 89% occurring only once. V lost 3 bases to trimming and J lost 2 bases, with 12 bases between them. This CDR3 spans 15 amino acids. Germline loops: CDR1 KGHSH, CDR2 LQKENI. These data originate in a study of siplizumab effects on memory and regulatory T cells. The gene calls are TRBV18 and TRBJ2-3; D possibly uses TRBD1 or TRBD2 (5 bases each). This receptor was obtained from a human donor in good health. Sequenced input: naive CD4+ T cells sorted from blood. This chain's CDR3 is CASSPRDPFTDTQYF. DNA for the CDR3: TGTGCCAGCTCACCCCGGGACCCCTTCACAGATACGCAGTATTTT.